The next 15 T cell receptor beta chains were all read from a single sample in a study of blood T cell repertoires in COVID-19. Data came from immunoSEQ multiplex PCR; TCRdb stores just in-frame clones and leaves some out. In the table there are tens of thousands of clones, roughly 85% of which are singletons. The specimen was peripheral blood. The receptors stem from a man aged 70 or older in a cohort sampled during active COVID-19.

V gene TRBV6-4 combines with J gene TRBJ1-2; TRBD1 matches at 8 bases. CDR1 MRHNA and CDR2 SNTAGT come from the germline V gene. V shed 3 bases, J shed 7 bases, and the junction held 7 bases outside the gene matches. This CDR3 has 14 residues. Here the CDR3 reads CASSETGTGFGYTF. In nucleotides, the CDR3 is TGTGCCAGCAGTGAAACCGGGACAGGTTTTGGCTACACCTTC.

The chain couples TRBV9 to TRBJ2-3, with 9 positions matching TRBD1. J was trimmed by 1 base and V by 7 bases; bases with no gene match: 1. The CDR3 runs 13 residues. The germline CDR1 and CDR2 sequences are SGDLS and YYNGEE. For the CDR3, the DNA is TGTGCCAGCGACAGGGGGGGCACAGATACGCAGTATTTT. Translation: CASDRGGTDTQYF. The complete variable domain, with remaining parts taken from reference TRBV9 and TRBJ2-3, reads DSGVTQTPKHLITATGQRVTLRCSPRSGDLSVYWYQQSLDQGLQFLIQYYNGEERAKGNILERFSAQQFPDLHSELNLSSLELGDSALYFCASDRGGTDTQYFGPGTRLTVL.

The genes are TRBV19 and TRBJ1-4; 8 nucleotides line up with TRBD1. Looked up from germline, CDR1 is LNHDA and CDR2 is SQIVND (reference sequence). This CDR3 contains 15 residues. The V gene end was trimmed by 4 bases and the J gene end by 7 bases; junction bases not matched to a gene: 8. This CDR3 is CASSSSRQGREKLFF. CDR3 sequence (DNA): TGTGCCAGTAGTAGCTCGCGACAGGGGCGTGAAAAACTGTTTTTT.

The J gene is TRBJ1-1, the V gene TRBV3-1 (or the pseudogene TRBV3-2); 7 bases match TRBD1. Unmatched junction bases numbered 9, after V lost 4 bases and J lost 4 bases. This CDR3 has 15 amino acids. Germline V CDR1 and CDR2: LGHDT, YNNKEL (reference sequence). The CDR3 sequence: CASSRDSSSGTEAFF. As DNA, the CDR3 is TGTGCCAGCAGCCGGGACAGCTCCTCGGGCACTGAAGCTTTCTTT.

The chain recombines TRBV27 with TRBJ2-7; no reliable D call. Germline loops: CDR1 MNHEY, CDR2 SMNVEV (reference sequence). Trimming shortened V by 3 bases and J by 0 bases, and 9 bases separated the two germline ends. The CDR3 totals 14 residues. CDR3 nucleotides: TGTGCCAGCAGTTTCAGGCCGAGCTCCTACGAGCAGTACTTC. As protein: CASSFRPSSYEQYF.

For the CDR3, the DNA is TGTGCCTGGAGTTCGGCAGGGGGTAGGTATGAGCAGTTCTTC. This encodes CAWSSAGGRYEQFF. V usage is TRBV30 and J usage is TRBJ2-1; 7 bases align to TRBD1. J gave up 8 bases and V 2 bases, and 9 bases lay outside the gene matches. CDR3 length: 14 amino acids. CDR1 GTSNPN and CDR2 SVGIG come from the germline V gene (reference sequence).

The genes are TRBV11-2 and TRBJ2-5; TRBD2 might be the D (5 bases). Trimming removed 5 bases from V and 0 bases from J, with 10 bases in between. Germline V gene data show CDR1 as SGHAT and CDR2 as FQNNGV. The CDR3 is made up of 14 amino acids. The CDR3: CASSPRGYQETQYF. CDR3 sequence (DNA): TGTGCCAGCAGCCCCCGAGGGTACCAAGAGACCCAGTACTTC. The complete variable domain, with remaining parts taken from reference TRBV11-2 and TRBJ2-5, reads EAGVAQSPRYKIIEKRQSVAFWCNPISGHATLYWYQQILGQGPKLLIQFQNNGVVDDSQLPKDRFSAERLKGVDSTLKIQPAKLEDSAVYLCASSPRGYQETQYFGPGTRLLVL.

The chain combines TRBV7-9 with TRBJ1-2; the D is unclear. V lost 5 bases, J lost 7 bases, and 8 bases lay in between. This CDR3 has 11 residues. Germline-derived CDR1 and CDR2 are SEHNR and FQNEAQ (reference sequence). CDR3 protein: CASSTRSGYTF. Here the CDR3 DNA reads TGTGCCAGCAGCACGCGTAGTGGCTACACCTTC.

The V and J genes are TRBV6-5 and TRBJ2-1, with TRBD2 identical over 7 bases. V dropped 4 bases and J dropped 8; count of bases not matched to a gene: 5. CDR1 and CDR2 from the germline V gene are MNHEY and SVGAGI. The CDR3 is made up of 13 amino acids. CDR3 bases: TGTGCCAGCAGTTCCTCGCTAGCGGATGAGCAGTTCTTC. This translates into CASSSSLADEQFF.

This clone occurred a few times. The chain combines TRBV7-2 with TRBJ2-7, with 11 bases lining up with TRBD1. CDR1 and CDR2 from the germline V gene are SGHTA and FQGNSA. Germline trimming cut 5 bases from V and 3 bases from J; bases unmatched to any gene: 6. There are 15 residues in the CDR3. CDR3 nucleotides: TGTGCCAGCAGCATACCGGGACAGGGGGGCTACGAGCAGTACTTC. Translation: CASSIPGQGGYEQYF.

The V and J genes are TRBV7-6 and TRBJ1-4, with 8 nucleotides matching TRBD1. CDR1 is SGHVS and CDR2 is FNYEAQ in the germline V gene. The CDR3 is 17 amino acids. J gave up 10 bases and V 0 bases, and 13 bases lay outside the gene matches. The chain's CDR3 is CASSLARTGNQARKLFF. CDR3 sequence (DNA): TGTGCCAGCAGCTTAGCTCGGACAGGGAATCAAGCTCGAAAACTGTTTTTT.

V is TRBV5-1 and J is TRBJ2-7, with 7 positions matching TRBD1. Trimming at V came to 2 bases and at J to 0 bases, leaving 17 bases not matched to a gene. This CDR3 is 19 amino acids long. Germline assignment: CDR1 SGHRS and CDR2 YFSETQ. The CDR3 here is CASSLKEVDRTSFSYEQYF. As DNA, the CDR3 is TGCGCCAGCAGCTTAAAGGAGGTGGACAGGACTTCCTTCTCCTACGAGCAGTACTTC.

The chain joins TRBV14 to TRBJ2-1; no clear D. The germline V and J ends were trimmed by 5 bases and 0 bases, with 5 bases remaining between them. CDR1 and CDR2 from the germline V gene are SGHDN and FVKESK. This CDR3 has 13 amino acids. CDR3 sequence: CASSFSSYNEQFF. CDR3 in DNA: TGTGCCAGCAGCTTTAGCTCCTACAATGAGCAGTTCTTC. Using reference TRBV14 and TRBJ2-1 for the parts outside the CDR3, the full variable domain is EAGVTQFPSHSVIEKGQTVTLRCDPISGHDNLYWYRRVMGKEIKFLLHFVKESKQDESGMPNNRFLAERTGGTYSTLKVQPAELEDSGVYFCASSFSSYNEQFFGPGTRLTVL.

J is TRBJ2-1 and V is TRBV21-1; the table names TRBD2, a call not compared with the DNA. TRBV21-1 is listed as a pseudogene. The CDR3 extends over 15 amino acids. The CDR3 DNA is TGTGCCAGCAGCAACGGTAGAAAGATCTACAATGAGCAGTTCTTC. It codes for CASSNGRKIYNEQFF.

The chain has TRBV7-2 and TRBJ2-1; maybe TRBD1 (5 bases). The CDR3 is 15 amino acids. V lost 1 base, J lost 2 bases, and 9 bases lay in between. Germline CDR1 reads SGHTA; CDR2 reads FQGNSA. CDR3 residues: CASSLGQTPYNEQFF. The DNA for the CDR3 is TGTGCCAGCAGCTTAGGACAGACGCCCTACAATGAGCAGTTCTTC.